This is a list of T cell receptor beta chains from one sample in a study of blood T cells in healthy people across ages. TCRdb passed the 5' RACE reads through MiXCR, listing each CDR3 protein once. The data show 500,000 to 650,000 distinct CDR3 sequences, roughly a quarter seen once. The data also belong to a second study, concerning T cells of mothers and their children.

Specimen: blood. These receptors all stem from a boy between 2 and 15 years old in good health. CDR3s include the opening cysteine and the closing phenylalanine or tryptophan. The order of the fields is V gene, J gene, D gene, clone size, CDR3 DNA, CDR3 protein. The D gene is left open where the match is weak. The size of a clone is reported for some rows only, either as once, few or many, or as a class for expanded clones.

V: TRBV27
J: TRBJ2-1
D: .
size: few
DNA: TGTGCCAGCAGCCAGGATGGTAGCATTGAGCAGTTCTTC
CDR3: CASSQDGSIEQFF

V: TRBV4-2
J: TRBJ2-1
D: TRBD1
size: .
DNA: TGTGCCAGCAGCCTTGGACAGGGGACCAACAATGAGCAGTTCTTC
CDR3: CASSLGQGTNNEQFF

V: TRBV12-3/TRBV12-4
J: TRBJ2-7
D: .
size: .
DNA: TGTGCCAGCAGTTTACAACGGAACTACGAGCAGTACTTC
CDR3: CASSLQRNYEQYF

V: TRBV11-2
J: TRBJ1-4
D: TRBD1
size: few
DNA: TGTGCCAGCAACACGGGACAGGGGAATGAAAAACTGTTTTTT
CDR3: CASNTGQGNEKLFF

V: TRBV19
J: TRBJ2-7
D: TRBD2
size: .
DNA: TGTGCCAGTAGTCCCGCCCTAGCGGGACACGAGCAGTACTTC
CDR3: CASSPALAGHEQYF

V: TRBV7-9
J: TRBJ2-7
D: TRBD2
size: few
DNA: TGTGCCAGCAGCACCATCGGGCGTAGCGGGAGTTTGTTTGGGAATGAGCAGCTCTTC
CDR3: CASSTIGRSGSLFGNEQLF

V: TRBV30
J: TRBJ2-5
D: TRBD1
size: .
DNA: TGTGCCTGGAGTTTTTGGGACAGGGGCGAGACCCAGTACTTC
CDR3: CAWSFWDRGETQYF

V: TRBV12-3/TRBV12-4
J: TRBJ2-7
D: TRBD2
size: few
DNA: TGTGCCAGCAGTTTAATAGCGGGAGCCTACGAGCAGTACTTC
CDR3: CASSLIAGAYEQYF

V: TRBV19
J: TRBJ1-2
D: .
size: few
DNA: TGTGCCAGTAGTGGGGCCGGACGATACTATGGCTACACCTTC
CDR3: CASSGAGRYYGYTF

V: TRBV20-1
J: TRBJ2-3
D: .
size: few
DNA: TGCAGTGCTAGAGCCCCCCATGATACGCAGTATTTT
CDR3: CSARAPHDTQYF

V: TRBV2
J: TRBJ2-6
D: .
size: .
DNA: TGTGCCAGCAGTACCGGGATGACGGTCGGGGCCAACGTCCTGACTTTC
CDR3: CASSTGMTVGANVLTF

V: TRBV10-3
J: TRBJ1-1
D: .
size: .
DNA: TGTGCCATCAGTGAGTCGAATCTTCGGACTGAAGCTTTCTTT
CDR3: CAISESNLRTEAFF

V: TRBV10-2
J: TRBJ1-2
D: .
size: .
DNA: TGCGCTAGCAGTGCAGAAAAGAACTATGGCTACACCTTC
CDR3: CASSAEKNYGYTF

V: TRBV3-1
J: TRBJ1-2
D: TRBD1
size: .
DNA: TGTGCCAGCAGCCAGGGGACAGCGCGAGATGATGGGGCCTTC
CDR3: CASSQGTARDDGAF

V: TRBV20-1
J: TRBJ1-4
D: TRBD1
size: .
DNA: TGCAGTGCGGGGACAGGGGAGGAAAAACTGTTTTTT
CDR3: CSAGTGEEKLFF

V: TRBV4-3
J: TRBJ2-3
D: .
size: .
DNA: TGCGCCAGCAGCCAAGCCCCCCAGCGGTTACGCACAGATACGCAGTATTTT
CDR3: CASSQAPQRLRTDTQYF

V: TRBV11-2
J: TRBJ2-7
D: .
size: .
DNA: TGTGCCAGCAGCTTAGTATTAGCCTACGAGCAGTACTTC
CDR3: CASSLVLAYEQYF

V: TRBV7-2
J: TRBJ2-6
D: .
size: few
DNA: TGTGCCAGCAGCCCTCTGGACCTTCAAGCTGGGGCCAACGTCCTGACTTTC
CDR3: CASSPLDLQAGANVLTF

V: TRBV7-9
J: TRBJ2-3
D: TRBD1
size: .
DNA: TGTGCCAGCAGCCCACACCGACAGGGGGCGGCAGATACGCAGTATTTT
CDR3: CASSPHRQGAADTQYF

V: TRBV13
J: TRBJ2-7
D: TRBD1
size: .
DNA: TGTGCCAGCAGCATACAGGGGGCTAAAGACGAGCAGTACTTC
CDR3: CASSIQGAKDEQYF

V: TRBV9
J: TRBJ2-4
D: .
size: .
DNA: TGTGCCAGCAGCGTAGGGGACTCCAAAAACATTCAGTACTTC
CDR3: CASSVGDSKNIQYF